Following are 29 T cell receptor beta chains from one sample sequenced in a study of blood T cell repertoires in COVID-19. Measured with immunoSEQ multiplex PCR; TCRdb has only the in-frame clones, and not every one. The sample lists about 92,000 clones, around three quarters occurring once. The source material was peripheral blood. The source of these receptors is an older woman in a cohort sampled during active or convalescent COVID-19.

The chain has TRBV5-1 and TRBJ2-5; D gene unclear. The germline V and J ends were trimmed by 1 base and 5 bases, with 9 bases remaining between them. CDR3 length equals 13 residues. Germline V lookup: CDR1 SGHRS, CDR2 YFSETQ. The DNA of the CDR3 is TGCGCCAGCAGCTTGCCAGGAAGGGAGACCCAGTACTTC. Its protein product is CASSLPGRETQYF. Based on the CDR3 plus reference TRBV5-1 and TRBJ2-5, the full variable domain is KAGVTQTPRYLIKTRGQQVTLSCSPISGHRSVSWYQQTPGQGLQFLFEYFSETQRNKGNFPGRFSGRQFSNSRSEMNVSTLELGDSALYLCASSLPGRETQYFGPGTRLLVL.

The chain has TRBV11-2 and TRBJ1-1; 8 bases are shared with TRBD1. The CDR3 length is 14 residues. Germline lookup yields CDR1 SGHAT and CDR2 FQNNGV. V lost 2 bases, J lost 5 bases, and 4 bases stayed unmatched. The CDR3 is CASSLQGAGTEAFF. CDR3 bases: TGTGCCAGCAGCTTACAGGGGGCTGGTACTGAAGCTTTCTTT.

This chain connects TRBV3-1 (or the pseudogene TRBV3-2) to TRBJ2-3, with 8 nucleotides matching TRBD1. Unmatched junction bases numbered 5, after V lost 1 base and J lost 5 bases. The length of the CDR3 is 15 residues. Per the germline V gene, CDR1 is LGHDT and CDR2 is YNNKEL (reference sequence). The CDR3 loop is CASSQARGRVDTQYF. CDR3 coding DNA: TGTGCCAGCAGCCAAGCCAGGGGGCGTGTAGATACGCAGTATTTT.

The V gene is TRBV9, the J gene TRBJ2-7, with 7 bases aligning to TRBD2. Germline CDR1 is SGDLS and CDR2 is YYNGEE. With 0 bases clipped from V and 3 bases from J, the junction kept 9 bases outside the gene matches. The CDR3 spans 16 residues. CDR3 coding DNA: TGTGCCAGCAGCGTAGGGGCACGAGCGGGGATCTACGAGCAGTACTTC. As protein: CASSVGARAGIYEQYF.

The rearrangement joins TRBV7-2 to TRBJ1-5; 7 nucleotides line up with TRBD1. In germline, CDR1 is SGHTA, CDR2 FQGNSA. The CDR3 has 15 amino acids. J was trimmed by 8 bases and V by 0 bases; bases with no gene match: 7. The CDR3 bases are TGTGCCAGCAGCTTAGCGGGGACAGAGGTCGAGCCCCAGCATTTT. The encoded protein is CASSLAGTEVEPQHF.

This rearrangement joins TRBV7-9 to TRBJ2-7, with TRBD1 identical over 8 bases. CDR1 SEHNR and CDR2 FQNEAQ come from the germline V gene (reference sequence). The V segment lost 3 bases and the J segment 3 bases; nucleotides outside the gene matches: 4. The CDR3 has 14 residues. The CDR3 bases are TGTGCCAGCAGCTTTGGGACAGGTCACTACGAGCAGTACTTC. Protein: CASSFGTGHYEQYF.

This sequence joins TRBV5-6 and TRBJ2-1; TRBD2 agrees at 7 bases. Germline trimming cut 0 bases from V and 4 bases from J; bases unmatched to any gene: 7. The CDR3 covers 16 residues. Germline CDR1 SGHDT, CDR2 YYEEEE. CDR3 sequence reads: CASSLEVGGYYNEQFF. CDR3 coding DNA: TGTGCCAGCAGCTTGGAGGTCGGGGGGTATTACAATGAGCAGTTCTTC.

Many counts were recorded for this clone. The genes are TRBV7-3 and TRBJ1-4; 10 bases are a match to TRBD1. Per the germline V gene, CDR1 is SGHTA and CDR2 is FQGTGA. After removal of 2 bases from V and 3 bases from J, the junction contained 6 bases not matched to a gene. The CDR3 is 17 amino acids. The CDR3 DNA reads TGTGCCAGCAGCTTAGGGACAGGGGCCTTTTCTAATGAAAAACTGTTTTTT. Protein product: CASSLGTGAFSNEKLFF.

The rearrangement links TRBV9 to TRBJ1-2; a weak D match, TRBD1 (6 bases). CDR1 and CDR2 from the germline V gene are SGDLS and YYNGEE. This CDR3 has 16 residues. V lost 4 bases and J lost 5, with 21 bases in between. The CDR3 sequence is CASSLTPGRGLYGYTF. DNA for the CDR3: TGTGCCAGCAGCCTCACCCCCGGCAGGGGTTTATATGGCTACACCTTC.

The genes are TRBV14 and TRBJ2-1; D gene ambiguous. Germline CDR1 and CDR2: SGHDN and FVKESK. CDR3 length: 13 amino acids. The germline V and J ends were trimmed by 9 bases and 0 bases, with 9 bases remaining between them. The CDR3 DNA reads TGTGCCAGTGCGCCTTCCTCCTACAATGAGCAGTTCTTC. This encodes CASAPSSYNEQFF.

The V gene is TRBV18, the J gene TRBJ1-2, with D possibly TRBD1 on 6 matching bases. CDR1 and CDR2 (germline): KGHSH, LQKENI. Trimming cost V 3 bases and J 6 bases, with 11 bases left between them. This CDR3 has 13 residues. For the CDR3, the DNA is TGTGCCAGCTCACCGGCCACAGGGAATGGCTACACCTTC. As protein: CASSPATGNGYTF.

The V call is TRBV2, the J call TRBJ1-5; perhaps TRBD1 as D (6 bases). The germline V and J ends were trimmed by 4 bases and 3 bases, with 7 bases remaining between them. CDR3 size: 13 residues. Germline CDR1 and CDR2: SNHLY and FYNNEI. DNA of the CDR3: TGTGCCAGCAGTGGGGACAACAATCAGCCCCAGCATTTT. As protein: CASSGDNNQPQHF.

J is TRBJ1-1 and V is TRBV19, with a possible D match to TRBD1 (5 bases). Germline V gene data show CDR1 as LNHDA and CDR2 as SQIVND (reference sequence). The ends were cut back, 0 bases at V and 4 bases at J, with 15 bases in the middle. The CDR3 is made up of 16 amino acids. CDR3 nucleotides: TGTGCCAGTAGTATAGAAGGGGCAGGTCGGACCACTGAAGCTTTCTTT. It specifies CASSIEGAGRTTEAFF. The variable domain in full, with the rest retrieved from reference TRBV19 and TRBJ1-1, is DGGITQSPKYLFRKEGQNVTLSCEQNLNHDAMYWYRQDPGQGLRLIYYSQIVNDFQKGDIAEGYSVSREKKESFPLTVTSAQKNPTAFYLCASSIEGAGRTTEAFFGQGTRLTVV.

A remark on this clone: Other DNA sequences in this sample translate to the same CDR3. The chain has TRBV5-1 and TRBJ2-7; D is unclear. The CDR3 has 12 amino acids. Germline lookup yields CDR1 SGHRS and CDR2 YFSETQ. Trimming shortened V by 1 base and J by 2 bases, and 4 bases separated the two germline ends. Written as DNA, the CDR3 is TGCGCCAGCAGCTTGCCGGCCTACGAGCAGTACTTC. This gives the protein CASSLPAYEQYF.

The CDR3 DNA reads as TGTGCCAGCAGCTCCGGACAGGTCCTCTCCTACAATGAGCAGTTCTTC. Its protein is CASSSGQVLSYNEQFF. The chain links TRBV11-2 to TRBJ2-1; 7 bases are shared with TRBD1. Looked up from germline, CDR1 is SGHAT and CDR2 is FQNNGV. The V gene end was trimmed by 4 bases and the J gene end by 0 bases; junction bases not matched to a gene: 6. CDR3 length equals 16 residues.

The V and J genes are TRBV7-3 and TRBJ2-1; D not certain. The CDR3 spans 15 residues. Per the germline V gene, CDR1 is SGHTA and CDR2 is FQGTGA. The germline V and J ends were trimmed by 4 bases and 0 bases, with 10 bases remaining between them. The CDR3 DNA sequence: TGTGCCAGCAGCTCAAAGGAGAGCTCCTACAATGAGCAGTTCTTC. Translation: CASSSKESSYNEQFF.

The gene calls are TRBV5-8 and TRBJ2-2; 9 bases line up with TRBD1. The CDR3 has 14 amino acids. From germline, CDR1 is SGHTS and CDR2 YDEGEE. The junction had 3 bases not matched to a gene; V was cut back by 5 bases and J by 4 bases. CDR3 DNA sequence: TGTGCCAGCAGGAAACAGGGGGCCACCGGGGAGCTGTTTTTT. Translating it yields CASRKQGATGELFF.

The J gene is TRBJ2-5, the V gene TRBV6-1, with 8 bases fitting TRBD2. Germline loops: CDR1 MNHNS, CDR2 SASEGT. The trim removed 1 base at V and 1 base at J, leaving 2 bases unmatched. CDR3 length: 15 residues. The CDR3, as DNA: TGTGCCAGCAGTGAAGTAGCGGGGATCCAAGAGACCCAGTACTTC. Translating it yields CASSEVAGIQETQYF.

This clone was counted once. This rearrangement joins TRBV2 to TRBJ1-1, with 8 bases lining up with TRBD1. V gave up 5 bases and J gave up 0 bases; unmatched junction bases: 2. The CDR3 runs to 14 residues. Per germline, CDR1 SNHLY and CDR2 FYNNEI. The CDR3: CASSRQGLNTEAFF. The DNA for the CDR3 is TGTGCCAGCAGTCGACAGGGGCTGAACACTGAAGCTTTCTTT. The variable domain in full, with the rest retrieved from reference TRBV2 and TRBJ1-1, is EPEVTQTPSHQVTQMGQEVILRCVPISNHLYFYWYRQILGQKVEFLVSFYNNEISEKSEIFDDQFSVERPDGSNFTLKIRSTKLEDSAMYFCASSRQGLNTEAFFGQGTRLTVV.

V is TRBV5-1 and J is TRBJ2-4, with 7 bases matching TRBD1. The CDR3 totals 15 residues. CDR1 and CDR2 from the germline V gene are SGHRS and YFSETQ. J lost 6 bases, V lost 5 bases, and 11 bases had no gene match. CDR3 nucleotides: TGCGCCAGCAGTCCAAACTCTAGGACAGGAAACATTCAGTACTTC. Its protein product is CASSPNSRTGNIQYF.

This sequence joins TRBV2 and TRBJ2-5, with 11 bases that match TRBD1. Germline assignment: CDR1 SNHLY and CDR2 FYNNEI. CDR3 length: 15 amino acids. V gave up 5 bases and J gave up 2 bases; unmatched junction bases: 4. CDR3 sequence reads: CASSLGQGVQETQYF. The CDR3 coding sequence is TGTGCCAGCAGTCTGGGACAGGGGGTACAAGAGACCCAGTACTTC.

The chain recombines TRBV6-5 with TRBJ1-2; a possible D gene is TRBD1 (6 bases). Germline V gene data show CDR1 as MNHEY and CDR2 as SVGAGI. Trimming stripped 4 bases from V and 1 base from J, with 16 bases between. The CDR3 extends over 16 amino acids. The CDR3 DNA reads as TGTGCCAGCAGTTCCCACGGGACACTCGTTAACTATGGCTACACCTTC. It is translated as CASSSHGTLVNYGYTF.

This chain links TRBV5-6 with TRBJ2-1; TRBD2 might be the D (5 bases). Germline-derived CDR1 and CDR2 are SGHDT and YYEEEE. This CDR3 comprises 16 residues. Trimming took off 4 bases at V and 7 bases at J, with 21 bases between the two ends. The CDR3 nucleotides are TGTGCCAGCAGCCGCCGGGGTACCAGCCCGGGGAATGAGCAGTTCTTC. Encoded protein: CASSRRGTSPGNEQFF.

The CDR3 coding sequence is TGTGCCAGCAGTGGGGACAGGGGGATGAACACTGAAGCTTTCTTT. It yields the protein CASSGDRGMNTEAFF. The chain is built from TRBV6-6 and TRBJ1-1; 11 bases align to TRBD1. From germline, CDR1 is MNHNY and CDR2 SVGAGI (reference sequence). V dropped 5 bases and J dropped 0; count of bases not matched to a gene: 2. This CDR3 region has 15 residues.

The table lists this clone with a few counts. The chain recombines TRBV9 with TRBJ2-3; D is possibly TRBD1 (5 bases). This CDR3 region has 13 residues. Germline CDR1 SGDLS, CDR2 YYNGEE. Trimming shortened V by 1 base and J by 4 bases, and 7 bases separated the two germline ends. The CDR3 DNA sequence: TGTGCCAGCAGCGTACAGGGCCCAGATACGCAGTATTTT. Translating it yields CASSVQGPDTQYF.

The chain carries TRBV25-1 and TRBJ1-5; TRBD1 matches 7 bases. V shed 3 bases, J shed 4 bases, and the junction held 0 bases outside the gene matches. The CDR3 extends over 13 amino acids. Germline loops: CDR1 MGHDK, CDR2 SYGVNS. The CDR3: CASSEGQNQPQHF. In nucleotides, the CDR3 is TGTGCCAGCAGTGAGGGACAGAATCAGCCCCAGCATTTT.

This sequence joins TRBV2 and TRBJ2-3; possible D gene TRBD2, 6 bases. Trimming stripped 11 bases from V and 6 bases from J, with 21 bases between. The CDR3 totals 14 residues. Germline CDR1 SNHLY, CDR2 FYNNEI. The CDR3 here is CASRREAASDTQYF. The CDR3 DNA sequence: TGTGCCTCCCGCAGGGAGGCGGCCAGCGATACGCAGTATTTT. The full variable domain, completed using reference TRBV2 and TRBJ2-3, is EPEVTQTPSHQVTQMGQEVILRCVPISNHLYFYWYRQILGQKVEFLVSFYNNEISEKSEIFDDQFSVERPDGSNFTLKIRSTKLEDSAMYFCASRREAASDTQYFGPGTRLTVL.

This clone was detected only once. The V call is TRBV27, the J call TRBJ2-2, with 16 bases identical to TRBD2. With V trimmed by 7 bases and J by 8 bases, 16 bases remained unmatched. This CDR3 spans 19 amino acids. CDR1 MNHEY and CDR2 SMNVEV come from the germline V gene (reference sequence). CDR3 DNA: TGTGCCAGCACCCGGGGACTAGCGGGGGGGCGTTCTCGGTTGGGGGAGCTGTTTTTT. As protein: CASTRGLAGGRSRLGELFF.

This clone appeared a single time. This chain connects TRBV5-3 to TRBJ2-3, with TRBD2 matching over 12 bases. TRBV5-3 is an open reading frame, and its role is uncertain. V trimming: 4 bases; J trimming: 4 bases; junction bases outside the gene matches: 13. The CDR3 sequence is 18 residues long. The CDR3 region is CARSLFKLTSGGSDTQYF. The CDR3 nucleotides are TGTGCCAGAAGCCTCTTCAAACTGACTAGCGGGGGATCAGATACGCAGTATTTT.